The clone carrying this T cell receptor (beta chain) occurred a few times. Its antigen is unknown. This sample was included in a study of regulatory T cells in long-lasting Graves disease. General observations from the study: It was in persistent disease that TRBV28, TRBJ1-2 and TRBJ2-5 were favored.

Sequencing libraries for TCR beta were prepared with iRepertoire HTBI primers and Arm-PCR of CDR3 regions. Via MiXCR, TCRdb re-called the multiplex PCR reads, giving one row per CDR3 protein. Among 300,000 to 350,000 distinct CDR3 sequences listed, about 20% were seen once. Germline CDR1 and CDR2: SGHRS and YFSETQ. The CDR3 is made up of 14 amino acids. V lost 4 bases to trimming and J lost 5 bases, with 16 bases between them. Regarding time point: persistent/refractory GD, antithyroid drugs over 5 years with positive TRAb. The TCR library used RNA extracted from PBMCs. Patients were from an endocrinology department in Xi'an, China. Around 8.2 milliliters of peripheral blood were drawn into EDTA tubes.

The origin of this receptor is a female donor with Graves disease. This specimen consisted of peripheral blood mononuclear cells (PBMCs), obtained when the disease was refractory, from a patient treated with antithyroid drugs. The genes are TRBV5-1 and TRBJ2-7; unclear D gene. The CDR3 reads CASSPDGFQNEQYF. Written as DNA, the CDR3 is TGCGCCAGCAGCCCAGACGGATTTCAAAACGAGCAGTACTTC.